One and the same sample provided the 29 T cell receptor beta chains below, sequenced in a study of shared clonotypes between healthy human individuals. The method was immunoSEQ multiplex PCR; TCRdb's version includes in-frame clones alone and lacks a portion of them. The repertoire has more than 2 million clones, approximately 96% of them found once; the top ten carry more than 0.1%. The sample consisted of naive CD4+ T cells sorted from blood. Noted subset: CD45RA+ positively selected. The receptors come from a man aged 18 to 35 in good health.

This chain joins TRBV30 and TRBJ1-5; D is unresolved. The germline V and J ends were trimmed by 2 bases and 5 bases, with 19 bases remaining between them. Germline V lookup: CDR1 GTSNPN, CDR2 SVGIG (reference sequence). The CDR3 covers 16 residues. The CDR3 region has the DNA TGTGCCTGGAGTAGAGCTCGGGTCTTGGACGATCAGCCCCAGCATTTT. It encodes CAWSRARVLDDQPQHF.

V usage is TRBV5-1 and J usage is TRBJ2-7; possibly TRBD1 or TRBD2 for D (5 bases each). Trimming removed 0 bases at V and 4 bases at J, with 17 bases between. Germline loops: CDR1 SGHRS, CDR2 YFSETQ. The CDR3 loop spans 16 amino acids. The CDR3 coding sequence is TGCGCCAGCAGCTTGGCCATTTGGGGGATTGAGTACGAGCAGTACTTC. It yields the protein CASSLAIWGIEYEQYF.

This clone has only one observation. The chain is built from TRBV10-3 and TRBJ1-1; D not resolved. The CDR3 is made up of 11 amino acids. Trimming took off 3 bases at V and 6 bases at J, with 5 bases between the two ends. CDR1 ENHRY and CDR2 SYGVKD come from the germline V gene. Here the CDR3 reads CAISEVPEAFF. CDR3 sequence (DNA): TGTGCCATCAGTGAAGTTCCTGAAGCTTTCTTT.

This clone was observed a few times. The CDR3 nucleotides read TGCGCCAGCAGCCAAGCAGACAGGGAAATTCAGCCCCAGCATTTT. Its protein is CASSQADREIQPQHF. J is TRBJ1-5 and V is TRBV4-1, with TRBD1 matching 7 bases. Germline CDR1 and CDR2: MGHRA and YSYEKL. Trimming at V came to 1 base and at J to 6 bases, leaving 6 bases not matched to a gene. CDR3 length equals 15 residues.

The rearrangement uses TRBV7-8 and TRBJ2-2; D is unclear. V was cut by 3 bases and J by 1 base, with 18 bases left in between. Germline CDR1 and CDR2: SGHVS and FQNEAQ. The CDR3 consists of 18 residues. The CDR3 DNA reads TGTGCCAGCAGCTTCCCAGGCGCCCAGATTAAGAACACCGGGGAGCTGTTTTTT. Translation: CASSFPGAQIKNTGELFF. Using reference TRBV7-8 and TRBJ2-2 for the parts outside the CDR3, the full variable domain is GAGVSQSPRYKVAKRGQDVALRCDPISGHVSLFWYQQALGQGPEFLTYFQNEAQLDKSGLPSDRFFAERPEGSVSTLKIQRTQQEDSAVYLCASSFPGAQIKNTGELFFGEGSRLTVL.

The chain joins TRBV5-8 to TRBJ1-2; 9 bases are a match to TRBD1. Trimming cost V 4 bases and J 2 bases; bases outside gene matches: 6. This CDR3 region has 15 residues. Germline V gene data show CDR1 as SGHTS and CDR2 as YDEGEE. CDR3 nucleotide sequence: TGTGCCAGCAGCAGAACAGGGGGCTGGAACTATGGCTACACCTTC. Translation gives CASSRTGGWNYGYTF.

The rearrangement uses TRBV11-3 and TRBJ2-3; 10 nucleotides match TRBD2. Germline V gene data show CDR1 as SGHNT and CDR2 as YENEEA. V shed 1 base and J 0 bases; nucleotides not matched to a gene: 4. The CDR3 length is 17 residues. Here the CDR3 DNA reads TGTGCCAGCAGCTTAGGTGCAGCGGGGGGGAGCACAGATACGCAGTATTTT. Residues: CASSLGAAGGSTDTQYF.

On this clone: This same CDR3 is encoded by further DNA sequences in the sample. The chain links TRBV6-1 to TRBJ1-6; D is unresolved. The CDR3 runs 12 residues. Germline CDR1 reads MNHNS; CDR2 reads SASEGT. Trimming pared 0 bases from V and 10 bases from J, leaving 4 bases between. CDR3: CASSEAGSPLHF. The CDR3 coding sequence is TGTGCCAGCAGTGAAGCAGGATCACCCCTCCACTTT.

The chain carries TRBV19 and TRBJ1-2; 8 positions match TRBD1. Germline-derived CDR1 and CDR2 are LNHDA and SQIVND (reference sequence). After removal of 4 bases from V and 4 bases from J, the junction contained 8 bases not matched to a gene. The CDR3 covers 15 residues. In nucleotides, the CDR3 is TGTGCCAGTAGTAACCGGGACAGGCTAGGCTATGGCTACACCTTC. Protein: CASSNRDRLGYGYTF.

In DNA form, the CDR3 reads TGTGCCAGCAGCGACCGGGGAGGTACCACAGATACGCAGTATTTT. Translating it yields CASSDRGGTTDTQYF. The chain has TRBV9 and TRBJ2-3; the D gene is possibly TRBD2 (6 bases). This CDR3 has 15 residues. V was pared by 3 bases and J by 2 bases, with 13 bases between. Looked up from germline, CDR1 is SGDLS and CDR2 is YYNGEE.

The gene calls are TRBV18 and TRBJ2-3; D is uncertain. The germline V gene encodes CDR1 KGHSH and CDR2 LQKENI. The CDR3 covers 14 residues. The V end was cut by 6 bases, the J end by 4 bases, with 14 bases between. CDR3: CASSRDFYPDTQYF. CDR3 DNA sequence: TGTGCCAGCTCGCGCGATTTTTACCCAGATACGCAGTATTTT.

The rearrangement uses TRBV5-1 and TRBJ2-7, with D unclear. V shed 1 base and J shed 4 bases, with 21 bases lying between them. This CDR3 has 17 amino acids. CDR1 and CDR2 from the germline V gene are SGHRS and YFSETQ. CDR3 DNA: TGCGCCAGCAGCTTGAAGGTCTCGTGGCAGGAAGGATACGAGCAGTACTTC. It codes for CASSLKVSWQEGYEQYF.

The rearrangement links TRBV6-5 to TRBJ1-4; tentatively, D is TRBD1 (5 bases). The CDR3 is 15 residues long. Trimming cost V 10 bases and J 0 bases, with 15 bases left between them. Germline V gene sequence: CDR1 MNHEY, CDR2 SVGAGI. The CDR3: CATRGGPATNEKLFF. The CDR3 nucleotides are TGTGCCACCCGGGGGGGACCCGCAACTAATGAAAAACTGTTTTTT.

The rearrangement uses TRBV5-1 and TRBJ2-2, with a tentative D call TRBD2 (6 bases). The CDR3 loop spans 13 amino acids. Germline lookup yields CDR1 SGHRS and CDR2 YFSETQ. V lost 4 bases, J lost 7 bases, and 11 bases lay in between. As DNA, the CDR3 is TGCGCCAGCAGCCTGGAAGCGGGCGGGGAGCTGTTTTTT. Its protein is CASSLEAGGELFF.

V and J are TRBV6-5 and TRBJ1-6; 9 positions match TRBD1. The CDR3 consists of 15 residues. V was clipped by 7 bases and J by 7 bases; unmatched bases: 8. Germline V gene sequence: CDR1 MNHEY, CDR2 SVGAGI. CDR3: CASTAGTGYNSPLHF. The DNA of the CDR3 is TGTGCCAGCACCGCCGGGACAGGGTACAATTCACCCCTCCACTTT.

About this clone: The same CDR3 can be traced to other DNA sequences in this sample. The chain has TRBV10-3 and TRBJ2-1; D perhaps matches TRBD2 (5 bases). The CDR3 runs 15 residues. The V gene's germline CDR1 is ENHRY and CDR2 SYGVKD. V was cut by 0 bases and J by 6 bases, with 12 bases left in between. CDR3: CAISESLLVGNEQFF. Written as DNA, the CDR3 is TGTGCCATCAGTGAGTCGCTACTAGTTGGCAATGAGCAGTTCTTC.

Comments on this clone: The identical CDR3 is also encoded by other nucleotide sequences in the sample. The chain couples TRBV2 to TRBJ2-2, with a weak D call TRBD2 (5 bases). This CDR3 is 15 amino acids long. Looked up from germline, CDR1 is SNHLY and CDR2 is FYNNEI. Trimming took 0 bases from V and 4 from J, leaving 9 bases between them. In DNA form, the CDR3 reads TGTGCCAGCAGTGAAGCGCGAGGGAGCACCGGGGAGCTGTTTTTT. Its translation is CASSEARGSTGELFF.

The chain recombines TRBV19 with TRBJ1-5, with D tentatively TRBD1 (5 bases). This CDR3 is built from 14 residues. Per the germline V gene, CDR1 is LNHDA and CDR2 is SQIVND (reference sequence). Trimming took off 5 bases at V and 2 bases at J, with 10 bases between the two ends. Here the CDR3 reads CASSQGRGNQPQHF. Here the CDR3 DNA reads TGTGCCAGTAGTCAGGGTAGAGGCAATCAGCCCCAGCATTTT.

This chain joins TRBV18 and TRBJ2-1; the D gene is possibly TRBD1 (6 bases). This CDR3 has 15 residues. The V and J ends lost 3 bases and 2 bases respectively, with 11 bases between them. Per germline, CDR1 KGHSH and CDR2 LQKENI. The CDR3 sequence: CASSPQGSAYNEQFF. CDR3 in DNA: TGTGCCAGCTCACCCCAGGGGTCTGCCTACAATGAGCAGTTCTTC.

The chain is built from TRBV18 and TRBJ2-1; D assignment may be TRBD1 or TRBD2 (5 bases each). The CDR3 loop spans 16 amino acids. Trimming pared 3 bases from V and 8 bases from J, leaving 20 bases between. CDR1 is KGHSH and CDR2 is LQKENI in the germline V gene. The DNA for the CDR3 is TGTGCCAGCTCACCCTGGTTAGGGGTGGGGACGGATGAGCAGTTCTTC. It translates to CASSPWLGVGTDEQFF.

The chain links TRBV5-5 to TRBJ2-7; 14 positions agree with TRBD2. Germline CDR1 and CDR2: SGHKS and YYEKEE (reference sequence). Trimming cost V 4 bases and J 6 bases; bases outside gene matches: 9. The CDR3 covers 16 residues. This CDR3 is CASSPGGLAGVAEQYF. The DNA for the CDR3 is TGTGCCAGCAGCCCCGGGGGACTAGCGGGAGTAGCCGAGCAGTACTTC. Using reference TRBV5-5 and TRBJ2-7 for the parts outside the CDR3, the full variable domain is DAGVTQSPTHLIKTRGQQVTLRCSPISGHKSVSWYQQVLGQGPQFIFQYYEKEERGRGNFPDRFSARQFPNYSSELNVNALLLGDSALYLCASSPGGLAGVAEQYFGPGTRLTVT.

The chain carries TRBV18 and TRBJ2-3; 11 bases align to TRBD1. The germline V gene encodes CDR1 KGHSH and CDR2 LQKENI. V was clipped by 3 bases and J by 3 bases; unmatched bases: 8. The CDR3 is 17 residues long. The CDR3 loop is CASSPLPGQGGTDTQYF. The CDR3 DNA reads TGTGCCAGCTCACCCCTACCGGGACAGGGGGGGACAGATACGCAGTATTTT. The complete variable domain, with remaining parts taken from reference TRBV18 and TRBJ2-3, reads NAGVMQNPRHLVRRRGQEARLRCSPMKGHSHVYWYRQLPEEGLKFMVYLQKENIIDESGMPKERFSAEFPKEGPSILRIQQVVRGDSAAYFCASSPLPGQGGTDTQYFGPGTRLTVL.

The table lists this clone with a count of one. The chain uses TRBV29-1 and TRBJ2-3, with D unclear. V lost 7 bases to trimming and J lost 3 bases, with 14 bases between them. Germline assignment: CDR1 SQVTM and CDR2 ANQGSEA. The CDR3 runs to 13 residues. For the CDR3, the DNA is TGCAGCGCGGGTGGTGTTTGGACAGATACGCAGTATTTT. Protein product: CSAGGVWTDTQYF.

The chain joins TRBV6-1 to TRBJ2-1; D perhaps matches TRBD1 (6 bases). Trimming stripped 6 bases from V and 4 bases from J, with 13 bases between. Germline V gives CDR1 MNHNS, CDR2 SASEGT. This CDR3 is 14 amino acids long. In DNA form, the CDR3 reads TGTGCCAGCAGAACACAGGGTTCATACAATGAGCAGTTCTTC. Protein sequence: CASRTQGSYNEQFF.

V and J are TRBV5-4 and TRBJ2-1; D unclear. Per the germline V gene, CDR1 is SGHNT and CDR2 is YYREEE (reference sequence). The CDR3 extends over 16 amino acids. V was clipped by 0 bases and J by 0 bases, with 10 bases between them. CDR3 loop: CASSLDGRSSYNEQFF. CDR3 sequence (DNA): TGTGCCAGCAGCTTGGATGGCAGGAGCTCCTACAATGAGCAGTTCTTC.

The chain couples TRBV10-3 to TRBJ2-1, with D perhaps matching TRBD1 or TRBD2 (5 bases each). Trimming shortened V by 4 bases and J by 7 bases, and 17 bases separated the two germline ends. Germline CDR1 and CDR2: ENHRY and SYGVKD. This CDR3 is 15 amino acids long. The chain's CDR3 is CAISGRGEIQNEQFF. The CDR3 DNA sequence: TGTGCCATCAGTGGTAGGGGAGAGATACAGAATGAGCAGTTCTTC.

The chain employs TRBV30 and TRBJ1-2; D unresolved. Per the germline V gene, CDR1 is GTSNPN and CDR2 is SVGIG (reference sequence). V lost 3 bases and J 4 bases, leaving 15 bases between the germline ends. This CDR3 spans 14 amino acids. DNA of the CDR3: TGTGCCTGGAGAAGCCCGGGAAAGGCCTATGGCTACACCTTC. It translates to CAWRSPGKAYGYTF.

The V gene is TRBV5-5, the J gene TRBJ2-5; D tentatively fits TRBD1 or TRBD2 (5 bases each). Looked up from germline, CDR1 is SGHKS and CDR2 is YYEKEE (reference sequence). The CDR3 sequence is 15 residues long. The germline V and J ends were trimmed by 3 bases and 2 bases, with 14 bases remaining between them. CDR3 protein: CASSYIRGPQETQYF. CDR3 DNA sequence: TGTGCCAGCAGCTATATAAGGGGACCTCAAGAGACCCAGTACTTC.

The chain couples TRBV4-1 to TRBJ2-3; no clear D gene. The CDR3 totals 16 residues. The V and J ends lost 0 bases and 2 bases respectively, with 12 bases between them. Per the germline V gene, CDR1 is MGHRA and CDR2 is YSYEKL. CDR3 coding DNA: TGCGCCAGCAGCCAAGATTGGCTAGAGTCCACAGATACGCAGTATTTT. Its translation is CASSQDWLESTDTQYF.